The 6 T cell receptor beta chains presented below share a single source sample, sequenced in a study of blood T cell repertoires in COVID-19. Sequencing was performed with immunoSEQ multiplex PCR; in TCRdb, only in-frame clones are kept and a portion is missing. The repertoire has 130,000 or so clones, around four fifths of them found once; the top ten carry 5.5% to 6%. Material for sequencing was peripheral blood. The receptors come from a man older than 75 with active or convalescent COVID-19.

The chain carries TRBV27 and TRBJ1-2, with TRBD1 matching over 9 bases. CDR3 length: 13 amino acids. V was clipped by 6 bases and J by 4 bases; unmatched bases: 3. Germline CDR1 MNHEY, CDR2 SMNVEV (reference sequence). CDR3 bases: TGTGCCAGCAGGATGACAGGGGGCTATGGCTACACCTTC. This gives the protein CASRMTGGYGYTF.

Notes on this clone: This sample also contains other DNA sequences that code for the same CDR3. The chain's CDR3 is CASSLTGDGYTF. CDR3 nucleotides: TGTGCCAGCAGCCTGACAGGGGATGGCTACACCTTC. The rearrangement joins TRBV12-3 or TRBV12-4 to TRBJ1-2, with TRBD1 matching 8 bases. The CDR3 consists of 12 residues. The V gene end was trimmed by 6 bases and the J gene end by 6 bases; junction bases not matched to a gene: 3.

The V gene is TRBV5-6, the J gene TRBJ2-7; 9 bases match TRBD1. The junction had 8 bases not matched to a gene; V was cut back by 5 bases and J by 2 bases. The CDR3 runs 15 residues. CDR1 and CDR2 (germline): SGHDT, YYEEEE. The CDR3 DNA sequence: TGTGCCAGCAGGAACACAGGGGGCAACACCTACGAGCAGTACTTC. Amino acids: CASRNTGGNTYEQYF.

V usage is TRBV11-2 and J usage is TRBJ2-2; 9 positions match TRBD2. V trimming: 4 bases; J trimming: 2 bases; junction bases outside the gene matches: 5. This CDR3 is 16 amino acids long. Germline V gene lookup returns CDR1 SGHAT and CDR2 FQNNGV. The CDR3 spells CASSSLAGSNTGELFF. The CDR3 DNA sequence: TGTGCCAGCAGCTCCCTAGCGGGGTCCAACACCGGGGAGCTGTTTTTT.

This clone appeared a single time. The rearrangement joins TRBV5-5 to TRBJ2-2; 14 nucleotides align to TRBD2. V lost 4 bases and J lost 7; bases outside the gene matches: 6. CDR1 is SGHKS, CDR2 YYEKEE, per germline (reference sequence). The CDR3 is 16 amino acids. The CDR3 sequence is CASSLRLAGGSGELFF. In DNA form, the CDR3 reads TGTGCCAGCAGCCTCCGACTAGCGGGGGGGAGCGGGGAGCTGTTTTTT.

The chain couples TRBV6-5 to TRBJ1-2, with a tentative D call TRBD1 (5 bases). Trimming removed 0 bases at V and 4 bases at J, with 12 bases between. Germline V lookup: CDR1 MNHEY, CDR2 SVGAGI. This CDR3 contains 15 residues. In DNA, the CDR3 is TGTGCCAGCAGTTACTCGGGGCAGACCTCCTATGGCTACACCTTC. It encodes CASSYSGQTSYGYTF.